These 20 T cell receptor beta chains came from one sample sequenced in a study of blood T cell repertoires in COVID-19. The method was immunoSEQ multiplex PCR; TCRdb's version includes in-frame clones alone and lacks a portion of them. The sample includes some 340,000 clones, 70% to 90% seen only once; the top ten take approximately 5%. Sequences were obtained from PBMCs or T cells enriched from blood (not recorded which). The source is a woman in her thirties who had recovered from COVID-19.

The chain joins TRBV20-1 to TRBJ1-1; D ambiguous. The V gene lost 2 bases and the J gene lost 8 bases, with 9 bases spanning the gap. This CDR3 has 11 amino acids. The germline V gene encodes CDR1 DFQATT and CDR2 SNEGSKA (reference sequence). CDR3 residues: CSARRVAEAFF. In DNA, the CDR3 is TGCAGTGCTAGACGGGTAGCCGAAGCTTTCTTT.

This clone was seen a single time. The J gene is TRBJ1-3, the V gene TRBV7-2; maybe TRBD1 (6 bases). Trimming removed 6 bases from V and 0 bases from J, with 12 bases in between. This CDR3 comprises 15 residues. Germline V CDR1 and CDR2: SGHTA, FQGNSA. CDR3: CASSEGVTSGNTIYF. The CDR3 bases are TGTGCCAGCAGTGAGGGGGTGACCTCTGGAAACACCATATATTTT.

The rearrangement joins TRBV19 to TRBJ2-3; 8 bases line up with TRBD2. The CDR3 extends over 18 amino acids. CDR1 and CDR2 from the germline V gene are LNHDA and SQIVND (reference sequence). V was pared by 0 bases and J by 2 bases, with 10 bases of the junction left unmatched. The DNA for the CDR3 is TGTGCCAGTAGTATAGATCACGGGGCGGGGGGCACCACAGATACGCAGTATTTT. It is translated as CASSIDHGAGGTTDTQYF.

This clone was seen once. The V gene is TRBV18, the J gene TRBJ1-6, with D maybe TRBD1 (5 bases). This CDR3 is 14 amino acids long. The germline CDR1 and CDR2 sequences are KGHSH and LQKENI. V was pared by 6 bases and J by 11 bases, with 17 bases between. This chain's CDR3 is CASSLERAGPPLHF. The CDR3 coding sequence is TGTGCCAGCTCTCTCGAAAGGGCAGGGCCACCCCTCCACTTT.

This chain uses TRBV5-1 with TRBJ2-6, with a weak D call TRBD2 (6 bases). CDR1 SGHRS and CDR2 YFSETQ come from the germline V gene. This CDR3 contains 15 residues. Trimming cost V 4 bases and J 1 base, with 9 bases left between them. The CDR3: CASSNGGSGANVLTF. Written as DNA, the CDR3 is TGCGCCAGCAGCAACGGAGGGTCTGGGGCCAACGTCCTGACTTTC. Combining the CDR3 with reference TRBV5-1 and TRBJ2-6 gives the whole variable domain KAGVTQTPRYLIKTRGQQVTLSCSPISGHRSVSWYQQTPGQGLQFLFEYFSETQRNKGNFPGRFSGRQFSNSRSEMNVSTLELGDSALYLCASSNGGSGANVLTFGAGSRLTVL.

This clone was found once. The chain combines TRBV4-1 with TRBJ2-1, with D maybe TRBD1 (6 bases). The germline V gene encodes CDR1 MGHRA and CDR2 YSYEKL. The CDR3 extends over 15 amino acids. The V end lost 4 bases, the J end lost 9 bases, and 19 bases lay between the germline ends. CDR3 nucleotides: TGCGCCAGCAGCCGGGACACCAATGACGATCCTGAGCAGTTCTTC. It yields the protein CASSRDTNDDPEQFF.

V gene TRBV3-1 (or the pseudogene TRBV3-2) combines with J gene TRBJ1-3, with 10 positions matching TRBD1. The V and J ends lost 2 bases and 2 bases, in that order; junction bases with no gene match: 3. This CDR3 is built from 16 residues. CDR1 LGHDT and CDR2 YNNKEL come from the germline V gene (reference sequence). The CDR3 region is CASSQTGTGAGNTIYF. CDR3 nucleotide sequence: TGTGCCAGCAGCCAAACTGGGACAGGGGCTGGAAACACCATATATTTT.

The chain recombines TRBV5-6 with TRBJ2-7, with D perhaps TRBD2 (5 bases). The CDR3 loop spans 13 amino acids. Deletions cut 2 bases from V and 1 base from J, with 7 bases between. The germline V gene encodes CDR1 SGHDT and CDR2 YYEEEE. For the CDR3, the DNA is TGTGCCAGCAGCTTCTGGGAGTCCTACGAGCAGTACTTC. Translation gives CASSFWESYEQYF.

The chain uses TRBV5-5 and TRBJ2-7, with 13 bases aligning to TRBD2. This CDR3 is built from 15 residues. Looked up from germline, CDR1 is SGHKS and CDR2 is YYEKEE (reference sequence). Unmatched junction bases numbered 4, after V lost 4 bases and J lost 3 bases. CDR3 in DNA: TGTGCCAGCAGCGGGAGACTAGCGGGGGGCTACGAGCAGTACTTC. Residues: CASSGRLAGGYEQYF.

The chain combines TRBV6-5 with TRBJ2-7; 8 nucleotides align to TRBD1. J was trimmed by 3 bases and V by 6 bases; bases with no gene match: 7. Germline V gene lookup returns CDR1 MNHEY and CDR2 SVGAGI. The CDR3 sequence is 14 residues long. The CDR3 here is CASRTGQGNYEQYF. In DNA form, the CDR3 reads TGTGCCAGCAGGACAGGACAGGGAAACTACGAGCAGTACTTC.

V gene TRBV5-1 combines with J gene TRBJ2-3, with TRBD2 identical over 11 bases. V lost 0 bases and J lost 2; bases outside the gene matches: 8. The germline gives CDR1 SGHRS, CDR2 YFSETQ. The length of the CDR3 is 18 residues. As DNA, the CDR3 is TGCGCCAGCAGCTTGGCCTTGGTAGCGGGGGGGCCCACAGATACGCAGTATTTT. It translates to CASSLALVAGGPTDTQYF.

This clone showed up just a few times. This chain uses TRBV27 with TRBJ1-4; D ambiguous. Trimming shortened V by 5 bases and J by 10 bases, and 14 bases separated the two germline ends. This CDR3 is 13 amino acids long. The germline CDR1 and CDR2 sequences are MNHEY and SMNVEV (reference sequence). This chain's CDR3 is CASSPRGEGKLFF. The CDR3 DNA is TGTGCCAGCAGTCCCCGCGGGGAGGGAAAACTGTTTTTT.

Written as DNA, the CDR3 is TGTGCCAGTAGGCAACAGTCGTTAGTGAACACTGAAGCTTTCTTT. Translated: CASRQQSLVNTEAFF. The gene calls are TRBV19 and TRBJ1-1; no clear D gene. Germline values: CDR1 LNHDA, CDR2 SQIVND (reference sequence). The CDR3 is 15 residues long. Trimming removed 6 bases from V and 0 bases from J, with 14 bases in between.

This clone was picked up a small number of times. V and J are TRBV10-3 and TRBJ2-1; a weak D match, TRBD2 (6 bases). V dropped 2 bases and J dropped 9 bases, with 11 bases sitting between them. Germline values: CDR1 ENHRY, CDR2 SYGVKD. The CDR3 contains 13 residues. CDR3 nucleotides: TGTGCCATCAGTGAGGGAGGGGCAAGTGAGCAGTTCTTC. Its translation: CAISEGGASEQFF.

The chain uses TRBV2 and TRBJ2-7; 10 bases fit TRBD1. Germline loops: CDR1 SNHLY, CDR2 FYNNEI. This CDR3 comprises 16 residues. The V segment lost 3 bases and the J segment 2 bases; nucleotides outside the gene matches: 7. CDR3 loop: CASSELGTGAPYEQYF. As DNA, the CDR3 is TGTGCCAGCAGTGAGCTCGGGACAGGGGCCCCCTACGAGCAGTACTTC.

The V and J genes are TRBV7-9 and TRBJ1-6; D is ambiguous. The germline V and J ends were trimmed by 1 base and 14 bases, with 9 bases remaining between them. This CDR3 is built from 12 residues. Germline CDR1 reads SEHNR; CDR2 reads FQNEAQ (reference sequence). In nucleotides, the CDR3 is TGTGCCAGCAGCTTAGGAACGGGAACCCTCCACTTT. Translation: CASSLGTGTLHF.

The CDR3 DNA reads TGTGCCAGCAGCTGGACAGTCAATCAGCCCCAGCATTTT. As protein: CASSWTVNQPQHF. The chain joins TRBV7-8 to TRBJ1-5, with D tentatively TRBD1 (6 bases). V lost 4 bases and J 3 bases, leaving 7 bases between the germline ends. CDR1 and CDR2 from the germline V gene are SGHVS and FQNEAQ. This CDR3 has 13 residues.

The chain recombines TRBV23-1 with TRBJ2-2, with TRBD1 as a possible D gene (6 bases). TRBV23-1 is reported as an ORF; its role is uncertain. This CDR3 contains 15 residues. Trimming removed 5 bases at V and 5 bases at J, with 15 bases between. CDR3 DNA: TGCGCCAGCAGTAGGACAGACCTTCGGACCGGGGAGCTGTTTTTT. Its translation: CASSRTDLRTGELFF.

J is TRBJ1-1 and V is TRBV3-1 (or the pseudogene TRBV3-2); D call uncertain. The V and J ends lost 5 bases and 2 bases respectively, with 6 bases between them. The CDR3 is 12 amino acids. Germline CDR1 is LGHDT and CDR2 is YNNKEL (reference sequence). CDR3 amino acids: CASSVLNTEAFF. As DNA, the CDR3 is TGTGCCAGCAGCGTCTTAAACACTGAAGCTTTCTTT.

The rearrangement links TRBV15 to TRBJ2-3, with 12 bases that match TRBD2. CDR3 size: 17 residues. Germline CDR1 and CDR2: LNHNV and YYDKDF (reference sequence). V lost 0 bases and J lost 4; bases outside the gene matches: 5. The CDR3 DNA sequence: TGTGCCACCAGCAGAGACCTAGCGGGGGGGTCCCCAGATACGCAGTATTTT. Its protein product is CATSRDLAGGSPDTQYF. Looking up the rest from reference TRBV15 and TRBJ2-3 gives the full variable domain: DAMVIQNPRYQVTQFGKPVTLSCSQTLNHNVMYWYQQKSSQAPKLLFHYYDKDFNNEADTPDNFQSRRPNTSFCFLDIRSPGLGDTAMYLCATSRDLAGGSPDTQYFGPGTRLTVL.